The 8 T cell receptor beta chains below all came from one sample that was sequenced in a study of PD-L1 blockade in urothelial cancer. This sample's time point: pretreatment peripheral blood. Sequencing used immunoSEQ multiplex PCR; TCRdb keeps in-frame clones, though not all of them. The sample lists about 72,000 clones; approximately 83% were seen once. Sequences were derived from PBMCs, sampled around atezolizumab (anti-PD-L1) treatment. All receptors derive from a man between 60 and 75 years old with urothelial cancer.

This clone was counted a few times. The chain has TRBV7-3 and TRBJ1-2; D is possibly TRBD1 (5 bases). The V end lost 6 bases, the J end lost 3 bases, and 17 bases lay between the germline ends. The CDR3 has 15 residues. Per the germline V gene, CDR1 is SGHTA and CDR2 is FQGTGA. CDR3 DNA: TGTGCCAGCAGGAAGTTGCCGACAGACGACTATGGCTACACCTTC. The encoded protein is CASRKLPTDDYGYTF.

This clone was seen many times. V and J are TRBV30 and TRBJ1-5, with D possibly matching TRBD1 (5 bases). The germline V gene encodes CDR1 GTSNPN and CDR2 SVGIG (reference sequence). The CDR3 covers 13 residues. V shed 2 bases and J shed 7 bases, with 12 bases lying between them. The CDR3 loop reads CAWSRVGGQPQHF. In DNA form, the CDR3 reads TGTGCCTGGAGTCGGGTGGGGGGACAGCCCCAGCATTTT.

V and J are TRBV5-4 and TRBJ1-3; D is possibly TRBD1 (6 bases). Trimming stripped 3 bases from V and 0 bases from J, with 10 bases between. Germline V gene lookup returns CDR1 SGHNT and CDR2 YYREEE (reference sequence). CDR3 size: 15 residues. CDR3 sequence: CASSWTAGSGNTIYF. CDR3 DNA: TGTGCCAGCAGCTGGACAGCTGGCTCTGGAAACACCATATATTTT.

This clone was detected only once. V is TRBV5-1 and J is TRBJ1-1, with a possible D match to TRBD1 (6 bases). The CDR3 runs 17 residues. V was clipped by 0 bases and J by 4 bases, with 19 bases between them. Germline V gives CDR1 SGHRS, CDR2 YFSETQ. CDR3 amino acids: CASSLGFWQGFRTEAFF. Here the CDR3 DNA reads TGCGCCAGCAGCTTGGGTTTTTGGCAGGGGTTTCGCACTGAAGCTTTCTTT. Together with reference TRBV5-1 and TRBJ1-1, the CDR3 gives the full variable domain: KAGVTQTPRYLIKTRGQQVTLSCSPISGHRSVSWYQQTPGQGLQFLFEYFSETQRNKGNFPGRFSGRQFSNSRSEMNVSTLELGDSALYLCASSLGFWQGFRTEAFFGQGTRLTVV.

The chain has TRBV11-3 and TRBJ1-1; unclear D gene. CDR3 size: 13 residues. CDR1 and CDR2 (germline): SGHNT, YENEEA. The germline V and J ends were trimmed by 3 bases and 5 bases, with 10 bases remaining between them. In nucleotides, the CDR3 is TGTGCCAGCAGCTTGTCACCGGGTACTGAAGCTTTCTTT. This translates into CASSLSPGTEAFF.

The CDR3 is CAWSLGRADTQYF. CDR3 nucleotide sequence: TGTGCCTGGAGTTTGGGCAGGGCAGATACGCAGTATTTT. The chain has TRBV30 and TRBJ2-3, with a weak D call TRBD1 (5 bases). Deletions cut 2 bases from V and 4 bases from J, with 10 bases between. The CDR3 totals 13 residues. CDR1 is GTSNPN and CDR2 is SVGIG in the germline V gene (reference sequence).

There are a few counts of this clone. The rearrangement joins TRBV5-1 to TRBJ2-7; no reliable D call. Germline CDR1 and CDR2: SGHRS and YFSETQ. CDR3 size: 12 residues. Trimming removed 0 bases from V and 3 bases from J, with 4 bases in between. The CDR3 sequence is CASSLGGYEQYF. The DNA of the CDR3 is TGCGCCAGCAGCTTGGGAGGCTACGAGCAGTACTTC. Filled out from reference TRBV5-1 and TRBJ2-7, the complete variable domain reads KAGVTQTPRYLIKTRGQQVTLSCSPISGHRSVSWYQQTPGQGLQFLFEYFSETQRNKGNFPGRFSGRQFSNSRSEMNVSTLELGDSALYLCASSLGGYEQYFGPGTRLTVT.

The chain recombines TRBV5-1 with TRBJ2-3; D uncertain. Trimming took 2 bases from V and 1 from J, leaving 5 bases between them. CDR3 size: 13 residues. Germline V gene data show CDR1 as SGHRS and CDR2 as YFSETQ. The CDR3 region is CASSFEGTDTQYF. In DNA, the CDR3 is TGCGCCAGCAGCTTTGAGGGCACAGATACGCAGTATTTT. The variable domain in full, with the rest retrieved from reference TRBV5-1 and TRBJ2-3, is KAGVTQTPRYLIKTRGQQVTLSCSPISGHRSVSWYQQTPGQGLQFLFEYFSETQRNKGNFPGRFSGRQFSNSRSEMNVSTLELGDSALYLCASSFEGTDTQYFGPGTRLTVL.